These 32 T cell receptor beta chains share one sample of origin, sequenced in a study of CD8 T cells in ankylosing spondylitis. MiXCR, applied by TCRdb to the 5' RACE reads, yields one record per CDR3 protein. Seen here are about 160,000 distinct CDR3 sequences, roughly 10% observed once, and the top ten hold approximately 16%. Sequences were obtained from blood, either unsorted or a sorted T cell fraction (not recorded which). The source of these receptors is a female donor with ankylosing spondylitis or in good health (not recorded which).

In its sample, this clonotype was seen many times. The V and J genes are TRBV12-3 or TRBV12-4 and TRBJ2-5; unclear D gene. This CDR3 is 11 amino acids long. The V and J ends lost 2 bases and 4 bases respectively, with 2 bases between them. Here the CDR3 DNA reads TGTGCCAGCAGTTTACTAGAGACCCAGTACTTC. This translates into CASSLLETQYF.

The chain employs TRBV15 and TRBJ2-5, with no clear D. Germline lookup yields CDR1 LNHNV and CDR2 YYDKDF (reference sequence). Trimming pared 3 bases from V and 5 bases from J, leaving 7 bases between. The CDR3 length is 12 residues. The CDR3 coding sequence is TGTGCCACCAGCAGGGTTGGTGAGACCCAGTACTTC. Its protein product is CATSRVGETQYF.

This clonotype occurred a few times. The rearrangement joins TRBV6-5 to TRBJ1-2, with D perhaps matching TRBD1 (6 bases). The germline CDR1 and CDR2 sequences are MNHEY and SVGAGI. There are 15 residues in the CDR3. V was shortened by 5 bases and J by 2 bases, with 15 bases between the two germline ends. CDR3 in amino acids: CASSPTGIANYGYTF. CDR3 sequence (DNA): TGTGCCAGCAGTCCCACAGGGATAGCCAACTATGGCTACACCTTC.

This chain uses TRBV25-1 with TRBJ2-5; 8 bases fit TRBD2. Per germline, CDR1 MGHDK and CDR2 SYGVNS. V shed 2 bases, J shed 5 bases, and the junction held 16 bases outside the gene matches. This CDR3 is 18 amino acids long. The CDR3 DNA follows: TGTGCCAGCAGTGAAGGAGGGTTTGGTAGCGGGACCCCCGAGACCCAGTACTTC. Protein sequence: CASSEGGFGSGTPETQYF.

This clonotype turned up a few times. The chain joins TRBV7-3 to TRBJ2-6, with 9 bases lining up with TRBD2. J was trimmed by 2 bases and V by 2 bases; bases with no gene match: 10. This CDR3 spans 19 amino acids. Germline CDR1 and CDR2: SGHTA and FQGTGA. The CDR3 loop reads CASSLLGTSNPTGANVLTF. The CDR3 DNA sequence: TGTGCCAGCAGCTTATTAGGGACTAGCAACCCGACTGGGGCCAACGTCCTGACTTTC.

This clonotype was observed a handful of times. V is TRBV7-2 and J is TRBJ2-2; 14 bases align to TRBD2. This CDR3 region has 17 residues. The ends lost 4 bases at V and 7 bases at J; junction bases unmatched: 8. Germline CDR1 reads SGHTA; CDR2 reads FQGNSA. CDR3 loop: CASSSWGGLAGDGELFF. CDR3 bases: TGTGCCAGCAGCTCTTGGGGGGGACTAGCGGGAGACGGGGAGCTGTTTTTT.

This clonotype came up many times. The rearrangement uses TRBV27 and TRBJ2-1; no firm D call. The CDR3 sequence is 14 residues long. Trimming took 5 bases from V and 4 from J, leaving 12 bases between them. The V gene's germline CDR1 is MNHEY and CDR2 SMNVEV (reference sequence). This CDR3 reads CASSLSDHYNEQFF. The CDR3 nucleotides are TGTGCCAGCAGTCTCTCGGACCATTACAATGAGCAGTTCTTC.

J is TRBJ2-7 and V is TRBV20-1; D is perhaps TRBD2 (6 bases). Trimming took 3 bases from V and 4 from J, leaving 10 bases between them. Per germline, CDR1 DFQATT and CDR2 SNEGSKA (reference sequence). The CDR3 is 12 amino acids. Written as DNA, the CDR3 is TGCAGTGCTAGTGTGGGGGGATACGAGCAGTACTTC. This codes for CSASVGGYEQYF.

This clonotype was observed a few times. The chain is built from TRBV19 and TRBJ1-1; D is unresolved. The V end lost 7 bases, the J end lost 0 bases, and 9 bases lay between the germline ends. CDR1 and CDR2 (germline): LNHDA, SQIVND (reference sequence). This CDR3 region has 13 residues. The CDR3 spells CASTLSLNTEAFF. The DNA for the CDR3 is TGTGCCAGTACATTGAGTCTGAACACTGAAGCTTTCTTT.

This clonotype was observed many times. The chain combines TRBV4-2 with TRBJ2-1; D is possibly TRBD2 (5 bases). This CDR3 is built from 16 residues. CDR1 and CDR2 from the germline V gene are LGHNA and YNFKEQ. Trimming stripped 0 bases from V and 0 bases from J, with 9 bases between. This CDR3 reads CASSQERAISYNEQFF. The CDR3 coding sequence is TGTGCCAGCAGCCAAGAGAGGGCGATCTCCTACAATGAGCAGTTCTTC.

The chain carries TRBV2 and TRBJ2-2; 8 bases line up with TRBD2. V shed 1 base, J shed 5 bases, and the junction held 12 bases outside the gene matches. From germline, CDR1 is SNHLY and CDR2 FYNNEI. The CDR3 loop spans 18 amino acids. The CDR3 reads CASSEGLPGLAETGELFF. CDR3 sequence (DNA): TGTGCCAGCAGTGAAGGATTACCTGGACTAGCAGAGACCGGGGAGCTGTTTTTT.

The V gene is TRBV5-1, the J gene TRBJ2-7; 7 nucleotides agree with TRBD1. CDR1 SGHRS and CDR2 YFSETQ come from the germline V gene. The ends lost 4 bases at V and 0 bases at J; junction bases unmatched: 4. The CDR3 extends over 14 amino acids. In DNA, the CDR3 is TGCGCCAGCAGCCAGGGGACAGCCTCCTACGAGCAGTACTTC. Translation: CASSQGTASYEQYF.

This clonotype was seen only a few times. The conserved final phenylalanine or tryptophan is absent from the CDR3, which likely points to a read error. V usage is TRBV29-1 and J usage is TRBJ2-1, with TRBD2 identical over 8 bases. The CDR3 is 15 residues long. Germline V lookup: CDR1 SQVTM, CDR2 ANQGSEA. V lost 3 bases and J lost 2; bases outside the gene matches: 6. CDR3 nucleotides: TGCAGCGTTGAGCCGGCGGGGGGCCCCTACAATGAGCAGTTCTCC. It specifies CSVEPAGGPYNEQFS.

There are many counts of this clonotype. This chain joins TRBV12-5 and TRBJ1-1; possible D gene TRBD1, 6 bases. This CDR3 is built from 15 residues. CDR1 and CDR2 (germline): LGHNT, FRNRAP. Trimming cost V 0 bases and J 3 bases, with 11 bases left between them. The CDR3 spells CASGLVQGGHTEAFF. The CDR3 DNA reads TGTGCTAGTGGTTTGGTACAGGGTGGGCACACTGAAGCTTTCTTT. Full variable domain (rest looked up from reference TRBV12-5 and TRBJ1-1): DARVTQTPRHKVTEMGQEVTMRCQPILGHNTVFWYRQTMMQGLELLAYFRNRAPLDDSGMPKDRFSAEMPDATLATLKIQPSEPRDSAVYFCASGLVQGGHTEAFFGQGTRLTVV.

As DNA, the CDR3 is TGTGCCAGCAGTGTAGAGGGGAGACTAACCTCCTACGAGCAGTACTTC. Translated, it gives CASSVEGRLTSYEQYF. This chain uses TRBV6-1 with TRBJ2-7; D possibly uses TRBD1 or TRBD2 (5 bases each). Looked up from germline, CDR1 is MNHNS and CDR2 is SASEGT. The CDR3 is 16 amino acids. The V end was cut by 4 bases, the J end by 0 bases, with 16 bases between.

There are a few counts of this clonotype. The rearrangement joins TRBV15 to TRBJ1-2; D perhaps matches TRBD1 (5 bases). Germline CDR1 LNHNV, CDR2 YYDKDF (reference sequence). Trimming cost V 0 bases and J 2 bases, with 10 bases left between them. This CDR3 region has 15 residues. The CDR3 DNA sequence: TGTGCCACCAGCAGAGATCGAGGGGACAACTATGGCTACACCTTC. Amino acids: CATSRDRGDNYGYTF.

This clonotype has a handful of counts. The rearrangement uses TRBV12-3 or TRBV12-4 and TRBJ2-3; D uncertain. Trimming removed 7 bases from V and 4 bases from J, with 15 bases in between. The CDR3 totals 14 residues. The chain's CDR3 is CASTPFGLADTQYF. The DNA for the CDR3 is TGTGCCAGCACCCCGTTTGGGCTCGCAGATACGCAGTATTTT.

There are a few counts of this clonotype. The chain recombines TRBV20-1 with TRBJ2-7; TRBD2 is a possible D gene (5 bases). The germline gives CDR1 DFQATT, CDR2 SNEGSKA (reference sequence). The length of the CDR3 is 12 residues. V dropped 2 bases and J dropped 2 bases, with 7 bases sitting between them. The CDR3 is CSARLATYEQYF. CDR3 nucleotides: TGCAGTGCTAGACTAGCTACCTACGAGCAGTACTTC.

V gene TRBV24-1 combines with J gene TRBJ2-2; 8 nucleotides line up with TRBD1. Trimming cost V 5 bases and J 4 bases; bases outside gene matches: 5. This CDR3 has 15 amino acids. Germline values: CDR1 KGHDR, CDR2 SFDVKD. The CDR3 nucleotides read TGTGCCACCAGTGGGACAGGGAGGAGCACCGGGGAGCTGTTTTTT. It is translated as CATSGTGRSTGELFF.

In its sample, this clonotype was seen many times. The chain employs TRBV12-3 or TRBV12-4 and TRBJ2-3; D might be TRBD2 (6 bases). The V gene lost 5 bases and the J gene lost 6 bases, with 18 bases spanning the gap. CDR3 length: 15 residues. The CDR3 sequence is CASSPPGTAGDTQYF. The CDR3 DNA follows: TGTGCCAGCAGTCCACCGGGGACTGCGGGGGATACGCAGTATTTT.

In this sample, this clonotype turned up a few times. The rearrangement joins TRBV24-1 to TRBJ2-5; the match to TRBD2 covers 12 bases. Trimming removed 5 bases from V and 5 bases from J; junction bases left unmatched: 5. Germline V gene data show CDR1 as KGHDR and CDR2 as SFDVKD. This CDR3 has 15 residues. The CDR3 bases are TGTGCCACCAGTGCCCTGACTAGCGGGAGCGAGACCCAGTACTTC. It encodes CATSALTSGSETQYF.

This clonotype was seen many times. The rearrangement joins TRBV15 to TRBJ2-1, with D perhaps TRBD1 or TRBD2 (5 bases each). V was pared by 4 bases and J by 8 bases, with 21 bases between. The CDR3 extends over 16 amino acids. CDR1 and CDR2 (germline): LNHNV, YYDKDF (reference sequence). The DNA of the CDR3 is TGTGCCACCAGCACAGAGACAGTTACTAGTGTCGATGAGCAGTTCTTC. Translating gives CATSTETVTSVDEQFF.

This clonotype was found many times. The chain couples TRBV24-1 to TRBJ2-1, with TRBD2 as a possible D gene (5 bases). The V and J ends lost 0 bases and 7 bases respectively, with 9 bases between them. Germline-derived CDR1 and CDR2 are KGHDR and SFDVKD. The CDR3 loop spans 14 amino acids. CDR3 nucleotides: TGTGCCACCAGTGATTTGAGAGGGTTGAATGAGCAGTTCTTC. Translation gives CATSDLRGLNEQFF.

The chain joins TRBV20-1 to TRBJ1-5; D remains ambiguous. CDR1 is DFQATT and CDR2 is SNEGSKA in the germline V gene (reference sequence). Deletions cut 6 bases from V and 5 bases from J, with 11 bases between. CDR3 length: 12 residues. CDR3 in amino acids: CSAGFAYQPQHF. The DNA for the CDR3 is TGCAGTGCCGGCTTTGCCTATCAGCCCCAGCATTTT.

This clonotype was picked up many times. V and J are TRBV27 and TRBJ2-1, with TRBD1 matching 8 bases. The CDR3 has 16 residues. V gave up 4 bases and J gave up 0 bases; unmatched junction bases: 5. Germline V gene lookup returns CDR1 MNHEY and CDR2 SMNVEV (reference sequence). As DNA, the CDR3 is TGTGCCAGCAGTTCTCGACAGGGGAGCTCCTACAATGAGCAGTTCTTC. This sequence encodes CASSSRQGSSYNEQFF.

This clonotype has only a few counts. This chain joins TRBV27 and TRBJ2-5, with D perhaps assigned TRBD1 or TRBD2 (6 bases each). The CDR3 loop spans 13 amino acids. Trimming took off 4 bases at V and 5 bases at J, with 11 bases between the two ends. CDR1 and CDR2 (germline): MNHEY, SMNVEV (reference sequence). The CDR3, as DNA: TGTGCCAGCAGTTCGGGGGCGGATGAGACCCAGTACTTC. It codes for CASSSGADETQYF.

In its sample, this clonotype was seen a few times. V gene TRBV5-1 combines with J gene TRBJ2-3; TRBD1 aligns across 9 bases. CDR1 is SGHRS and CDR2 is YFSETQ in the germline V gene. The CDR3 length is 15 residues. The V gene end was trimmed by 7 bases and the J gene end by 2 bases; junction bases not matched to a gene: 8. The CDR3 region has the DNA TGCGCCAGCCGTCAGGACAGGGGCATCACAGATACGCAGTATTTT. It yields the protein CASRQDRGITDTQYF.

In this sample, this clonotype turned up many times. The rearrangement joins TRBV5-1 to TRBJ2-4; TRBD1 is a possible D gene (5 bases). The CDR3 has 12 amino acids. V dropped 5 bases and J dropped 8 bases, with 11 bases sitting between them. CDR1 is SGHRS, CDR2 YFSETQ, per germline. CDR3 DNA sequence: TGCGCCAGCAGTCGCCAAGGGGACATTCAGTACTTC. Protein sequence: CASSRQGDIQYF.

This clonotype was seen ten or more times. The chain employs TRBV29-1 and TRBJ1-1; possibly TRBD1 for D (6 bases). V lost 4 bases, J lost 4 bases, and 16 bases lay in between. Germline lookup yields CDR1 SQVTM and CDR2 ANQGSEA. The CDR3 totals 14 residues. The CDR3 protein is CSVGQIKGGTEAFF. As DNA, the CDR3 is TGCAGCGTTGGTCAGATTAAGGGGGGCACTGAAGCTTTCTTT.

There are a few counts of this clonotype. Here the CDR3 reads CASSLGPAGANVLTF. The CDR3 nucleotides read TGTGCCAGCAGTTTAGGGCCTGCCGGGGCCAACGTCCTGACTTTC. The chain recombines TRBV27 with TRBJ2-6; D unclear. V lost 2 bases, J lost 4 bases, and 9 bases lay in between. The CDR3 contains 15 residues. Germline lookup yields CDR1 MNHEY and CDR2 SMNVEV (reference sequence).

The V and J genes are TRBV13 and TRBJ2-5; tentatively, D is TRBD2 (6 bases). The CDR3 is 11 amino acids. Germline CDR1 and CDR2: PRHDT and FYEKMQ (reference sequence). Trimming removed 3 bases from V and 9 bases from J, with 8 bases in between. The CDR3 nucleotides read TGTGCCAGCAGCTTCGGAGGGTCCCAGTACTTC. Translation gives CASSFGGSQYF.

The sample holds many counts of this clonotype. This chain joins TRBV3-1 and TRBJ2-1; TRBD2 matches at 9 bases. Germline CDR1 reads LGHDT; CDR2 reads YNNKEL (reference sequence). The CDR3 runs 17 residues. After removal of 4 bases from V and 4 bases from J, the junction contained 11 bases not matched to a gene. CDR3: CASSPSWASGKYNEQFF. For the CDR3, the DNA is TGTGCCAGCAGCCCCTCTTGGGCTAGCGGGAAATACAATGAGCAGTTCTTC.